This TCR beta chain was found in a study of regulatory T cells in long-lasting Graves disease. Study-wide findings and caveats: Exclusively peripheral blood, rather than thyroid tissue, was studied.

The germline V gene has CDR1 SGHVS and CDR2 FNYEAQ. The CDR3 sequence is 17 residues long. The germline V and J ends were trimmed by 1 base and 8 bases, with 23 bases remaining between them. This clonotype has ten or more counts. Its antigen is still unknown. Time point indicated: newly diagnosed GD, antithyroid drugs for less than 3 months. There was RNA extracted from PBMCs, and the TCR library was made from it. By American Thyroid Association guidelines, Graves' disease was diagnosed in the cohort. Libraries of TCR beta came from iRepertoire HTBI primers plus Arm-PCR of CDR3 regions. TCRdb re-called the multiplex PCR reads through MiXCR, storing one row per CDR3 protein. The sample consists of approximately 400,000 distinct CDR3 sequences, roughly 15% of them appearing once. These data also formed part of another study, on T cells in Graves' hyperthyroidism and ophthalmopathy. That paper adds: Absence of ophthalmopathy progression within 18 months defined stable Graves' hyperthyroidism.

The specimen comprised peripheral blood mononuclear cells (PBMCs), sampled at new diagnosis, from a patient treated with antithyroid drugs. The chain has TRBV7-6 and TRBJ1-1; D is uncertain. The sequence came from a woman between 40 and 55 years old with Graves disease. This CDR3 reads CASSLDMRQGIFREAFF. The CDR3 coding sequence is TGTGCCAGCAGCTTAGATATGAGACAAGGGATCTTCAGAGAAGCTTTCTTT.